This T cell receptor beta chain is drawn from a study of T cells in Graves' hyperthyroidism and ophthalmopathy. Broader study findings: Ophthalmopathy, as predicted by the model, came a median roughly 6.8 months after the prediction.

Amplification of TCR beta CDR3 regions was performed using RNA transcripts as template. With the HTBI primer set, the TCR CDR3 went through a first round of RT-PCR. TCRdb itself ran the multiplex PCR reads through MiXCR, one entry per CDR3 protein. The sample has some 700,000 distinct CDR3 sequences; around a sixth are singletons. This clonotype has a count of ten or more. The antigen is undetermined. The CDR3 loop spans 15 amino acids. Looked up from germline, CDR1 is SGHAT and CDR2 is FQNNGV. V was clipped by 5 bases and J by 5 bases, with 19 bases between them. The sample comprised blood. This rearrangement joins TRBV11-2 to TRBJ2-7, with D perhaps TRBD2 (6 bases). The TCR originated in a man aged 45-65 years with Graves' hyperthyroidism. The DNA for the CDR3 is TGTGCCAGCAGCCCGAGGGGAGGAAACCCCCACGAGCAGTACTTC. This codes for CASSPRGGNPHEQYF.